The 17 T cell receptor beta chains below all came from one sample that was sequenced in a study of blood T cell repertoires in COVID-19. The data were produced by immunoSEQ multiplex PCR, yet TCRdb's version contains in-frame clones alone and is incomplete. Of fewer than 200,000 clones listed, over 75% are singletons. Sequencing used peripheral blood. Receptors were obtained from a man aged 35 to 55 with active or convalescent COVID-19.

The chain combines TRBV7-6 with TRBJ1-1; D may be TRBD1 (5 bases). The V and J ends lost 6 bases and 6 bases respectively, with 8 bases between them. Germline V gene data show CDR1 as SGHVS and CDR2 as FNYEAQ. The CDR3 contains 11 residues. CDR3 sequence reads: CASRPGSEAFF. The CDR3 DNA reads as TGTGCCAGCAGACCAGGGTCTGAAGCTTTCTTT.

The gene calls are TRBV30 and TRBJ1-2; D remains unclear. This CDR3 spans 13 amino acids. V gave up 3 bases and J gave up 3 bases, with 11 bases separating them. The germline V gene has CDR1 GTSNPN and CDR2 SVGIG (reference sequence). CDR3 protein: CAWREGRDYGYTF. The CDR3 DNA reads TGTGCCTGGAGGGAAGGGAGGGACTATGGCTACACCTTC.

This sequence joins TRBV7-6 and TRBJ1-2; no reliable D call. CDR3 length: 15 residues. Per the germline V gene, CDR1 is SGHVS and CDR2 is FNYEAQ. Trimming cost V 1 base and J 6 bases, with 15 bases left between them. CDR3 residues: CASSLGARMLDGYTF. The DNA for the CDR3 is TGTGCCAGCAGCTTAGGAGCGCGAATGCTGGATGGCTACACCTTC.

The chain links TRBV2 to TRBJ1-1; no firm D call. V lost 8 bases and J lost 6, with 13 bases in between. The CDR3 has 12 amino acids. From germline, CDR1 is SNHLY and CDR2 FYNNEI. The CDR3 sequence is CASRGEWSEAFF. CDR3 bases: TGTGCCAGCCGGGGAGAGTGGTCTGAAGCTTTCTTT.

The J gene is TRBJ2-6, the V gene TRBV10-3, with 8 bases that match TRBD1. Germline V gene sequence: CDR1 ENHRY, CDR2 SYGVKD. V lost 8 bases to trimming and J lost 1 base; unmatched junction nucleotides: 1. This CDR3 has 14 amino acids. The CDR3 protein is CAIGQGSGANVLTF. The CDR3 bases are TGTGCCATCGGACAGGGTTCTGGGGCCAACGTCCTGACTTTC.

The rearrangement uses TRBV4-3 and TRBJ1-2, with TRBD1 as a possible D gene (6 bases). This CDR3 comprises 14 residues. V lost 0 bases and J lost 8, with 13 bases in between. Germline V gene sequence: CDR1 LGHNA, CDR2 YSLEER. Here the CDR3 reads CASSQDWGPWGYTF. In DNA form, the CDR3 reads TGCGCCAGCAGCCAAGATTGGGGGCCTTGGGGCTACACCTTC.

Here the CDR3 reads CASSYSGTGGPSPLHF. In nucleotides, the CDR3 is TGTGCCAGCAGCTATTCCGGGACAGGGGGCCCTTCACCCCTCCACTTT. The V gene is TRBV7-9, the J gene TRBJ1-6; 12 positions match TRBD1. This CDR3 is 16 amino acids long. Germline CDR1 is SEHNR and CDR2 is FQNEAQ (reference sequence). J lost 9 bases, V lost 4 bases, and 7 bases had no gene match.

The chain combines TRBV5-1 with TRBJ1-3, with TRBD1 matching over 7 bases. The CDR3 totals 17 residues. Germline V lookup: CDR1 SGHRS, CDR2 YFSETQ. V was clipped by 0 bases and J by 2 bases; unmatched bases: 8. The chain's CDR3 is CASSLAGNRGPGNTIYF. CDR3 nucleotide sequence: TGCGCCAGCAGCTTGGCCGGCAACAGGGGACCTGGAAACACCATATATTTT.

The V gene is TRBV7-9, the J gene TRBJ2-5, with 15 bases that match TRBD2. J was trimmed by 4 bases and V by 5 bases; bases with no gene match: 5. The germline gives CDR1 SEHNR, CDR2 FQNEAQ (reference sequence). The CDR3 contains 16 residues. The CDR3 DNA follows: TGTGCCAGCAGCCGGACTAGCGGGGGGGCGGGAGAGACCCAGTACTTC. Amino acid sequence: CASSRTSGGAGETQYF. Drawing the rest from reference TRBV7-9 and TRBJ2-5, the complete variable domain is DTGVSQNPRHKITKRGQNVTFRCDPISEHNRLYWYRQTLGQGPEFLTYFQNEAQLEKSRLLSDRFSAERPKGSFSTLEIQRTEQGDSAMYLCASSRTSGGAGETQYFGPGTRLLVL.

This sequence joins TRBV6-5 and TRBJ1-1; weak D call: TRBD1 (6 bases). V was cut by 6 bases and J by 3 bases, with 11 bases left in between. Germline-derived CDR1 and CDR2 are MNHEY and SVGAGI. CDR3 length equals 13 residues. The CDR3 loop is CASSGGADTEAFF. CDR3 sequence (DNA): TGTGCCAGCAGCGGGGGGGCGGACACTGAAGCTTTCTTT.

The chain couples TRBV11-3 to TRBJ1-1; D uncertain. The germline V gene encodes CDR1 SGHNT and CDR2 YENEEA. The CDR3 runs 13 residues. Trimming left V 5 bases short and J 1 base short, with 8 bases between. The DNA of the CDR3 is TGTGCCAGCAGCGCCAGACAGAACACTGAAGCTTTCTTT. Translating it yields CASSARQNTEAFF.

The chain's CDR3 is CASSGGAYNSPLHF. In DNA form, the CDR3 reads TGTGCCAGCTCCGGGGGGGCCTATAATTCACCCCTCCACTTT. V and J are TRBV6-6 and TRBJ1-6, with a weak D call TRBD1 (5 bases). Germline CDR1 is MNHNY and CDR2 is SVGAGI (reference sequence). This CDR3 is built from 14 residues. Trimming removed 8 bases at V and 2 bases at J, with 10 bases between.

The chain joins TRBV5-1 to TRBJ2-7, with D possibly being TRBD1 (5 bases). Between the trimmed V and J ends, which lost 3 bases and 0 bases, there was a span of 10 bases. This CDR3 has 14 residues. Germline CDR1 SGHRS, CDR2 YFSETQ. CDR3 amino acids: CASSYATVSYEQYF. The CDR3 DNA follows: TGCGCCAGCAGCTATGCGACAGTCTCCTACGAGCAGTACTTC.

This sequence joins TRBV19 and TRBJ1-5; 7 bases line up with TRBD1. The CDR3 runs to 14 residues. Trimming removed 5 bases from V and 4 bases from J; junction bases left unmatched: 5. Germline assignment: CDR1 LNHDA and CDR2 SQIVND (reference sequence). The CDR3 spells CASSVTGENQPQHF. Written as DNA, the CDR3 is TGTGCCAGTAGTGTCACAGGGGAGAATCAGCCCCAGCATTTT.

A remark on this clone: The identical CDR3 is also encoded by other nucleotide sequences in the sample. This chain joins TRBV5-1 and TRBJ2-7, with 11 bases lining up with TRBD1. Germline V gene lookup returns CDR1 SGHRS and CDR2 YFSETQ. This CDR3 spans 14 amino acids. The junction had 4 bases not matched to a gene; V was cut back by 4 bases and J by 4 bases. CDR3 loop: CASSPGTGGYEQYF. CDR3 nucleotide sequence: TGCGCCAGCAGCCCTGGGACAGGGGGTTACGAGCAGTACTTC.

In DNA form, the CDR3 reads TGCAGCGTTGAAAGGGGGCAAGACGAGCAGTACTTC. Amino acids: CSVERGQDEQYF. This chain joins TRBV29-1 and TRBJ2-7, with 7 positions matching TRBD1. J lost 5 bases, V lost 2 bases, and 3 bases had no gene match. This CDR3 comprises 12 residues. In germline, CDR1 is SQVTM, CDR2 ANQGSEA.

This sequence joins TRBV5-4 and TRBJ1-3, with no clear D. V was trimmed by 2 bases and J by 4 bases, leaving 13 bases between them. In germline, CDR1 is SGHNT, CDR2 YYREEE (reference sequence). This CDR3 comprises 15 residues. CDR3 nucleotide sequence: TGTGCCAGCAGCTTTTTTGAGGAGTCGGGAAACACCATATATTTT. Protein product: CASSFFEESGNTIYF.